The 25 T cell receptor beta chains below were found in one sample sequenced in a study of identical twins. One entry per CDR3 protein results from TCRdb running MiXCR on the 5' RACE reads. The sample shows hundreds of thousands of distinct CDR3 sequences, about 8% of them seen only once. The data were also submitted as part of a second study, on yellow fever vaccine responses in identical twins.

Material: memory (CD45RO+) T cells sorted from blood. These receptor sequences come from a woman aged 18-29 years in good health.

CDR3 sequence: CASSIGGGFDQPQHF. The CDR3 region has the DNA TGTGCCAGTAGTATCGGGGGAGGGTTCGATCAGCCCCAGCATTTT. The genes are TRBV19 and TRBJ1-5; D possibly corresponds to TRBD1 (5 bases). The CDR3 runs to 15 residues. Trimming left V 3 bases short and J 5 bases short, with 14 bases between. Germline V gives CDR1 LNHDA, CDR2 SQIVND (reference sequence).

This chain's CDR3 is CAGTLGPLETQYF. Written as DNA, the CDR3 is TGTGCCGGGACTTTGGGACCTCTAGAGACCCAGTACTTC. V gene TRBV6-1 combines with J gene TRBJ2-5, with D perhaps TRBD2 (6 bases). Trimming took 11 bases from V and 4 from J, leaving 17 bases between them. The CDR3 is 13 amino acids. Germline V gene data show CDR1 as MNHNS and CDR2 as SASEGT.

Ten or more counts support this clonotype. This sequence joins TRBV20-1 and TRBJ2-5; 8 positions match TRBD2. The length of the CDR3 is 16 residues. Germline V CDR1 and CDR2: DFQATT, SNEGSKA (reference sequence). The V and J ends lost 3 bases and 1 base, in that order; junction bases with no gene match: 10. The CDR3 spells CSASKGSGGFQETQYF. CDR3 nucleotide sequence: TGCAGTGCTAGTAAGGGATCGGGGGGGTTCCAAGAGACCCAGTACTTC.

This clonotype has more than one count but fewer than ten. The genes are TRBV5-6 and TRBJ2-1, with TRBD2 matching 11 bases. The CDR3 sequence is 14 residues long. V trimming: 1 base; J trimming: 9 bases; junction bases outside the gene matches: 3. Germline V gene data show CDR1 as SGHDT and CDR2 as YYEEEE. The CDR3 sequence: CASSLSGTSGEQFF. In nucleotides, the CDR3 is TGTGCCAGCAGCTTGTCCGGGACTAGCGGTGAGCAGTTCTTC.

This clonotype was observed many times. The CDR3 loop reads CASSLALRGNYNSPLHF. In DNA, the CDR3 is TGTGCCAGCAGCTTAGCCCTACGTGGTAACTATAATTCACCCCTCCACTTT. The J gene is TRBJ1-6, the V gene TRBV7-2; D is ambiguous. CDR3 length: 17 residues. Trimming left V 0 bases short and J 3 bases short, with 12 bases between. From germline, CDR1 is SGHTA and CDR2 FQGNSA.

This clonotype appeared many times. The chain links TRBV6-1 to TRBJ2-3; 8 positions agree with TRBD2. V lost 1 base to trimming and J lost 1 base; unmatched junction nucleotides: 7. This CDR3 is 17 amino acids long. CDR1 and CDR2 from the germline V gene are MNHNS and SASEGT. The CDR3, as DNA: TGTGCCAGCAGTGAAGTTCTGGCGGGGGGCCGCACAGATACGCAGTATTTT. This encodes CASSEVLAGGRTDTQYF.

The chain carries TRBV3-1 and TRBJ2-3; unclear D gene. V lost 7 bases, J lost 0 bases, and 11 bases lay in between. Germline values: CDR1 LGHDT, CDR2 YNNKEL (reference sequence). The CDR3 is 14 residues long. The CDR3 reads CASTLLDSTDTQYF. CDR3 nucleotides: TGTGCCAGCACCCTTCTAGATAGCACAGATACGCAGTATTTT.

There are many counts of this clonotype. V is TRBV3-1 and J is TRBJ2-3; 8 nucleotides agree with TRBD2. The germline V gene encodes CDR1 LGHDT and CDR2 YNNKEL (reference sequence). J was trimmed by 5 bases and V by 3 bases; bases with no gene match: 4. The CDR3 runs to 14 residues. CDR3 bases: TGTGCCAGCAGCCACCCGGGAGGGCTAGATACGCAGTATTTT. It yields the protein CASSHPGGLDTQYF.

This clonotype was counted only a few times. The CDR3 is CSAALRDRGTDTQYF. CDR3 coding DNA: TGCAGTGCTGCCCTCCGGGACAGGGGCACAGATACGCAGTATTTT. The chain uses TRBV20-1 and TRBJ2-3, with TRBD1 matching over 9 bases. The germline CDR1 and CDR2 sequences are DFQATT and SNEGSKA (reference sequence). The CDR3 is made up of 15 amino acids. V lost 5 bases to trimming and J lost 1 base; unmatched junction nucleotides: 7.

This clonotype has more than one count but fewer than ten. The rearrangement uses TRBV6-1 and TRBJ2-3; possibly TRBD2 for D (6 bases). Per the germline V gene, CDR1 is MNHNS and CDR2 is SASEGT. The CDR3 is 15 residues long. V was pared by 2 bases and J by 1 base, with 10 bases between. The CDR3 DNA reads as TGTGCCAGCAGTGAATTGGCTAGCGGCACAGATACGCAGTATTTT. Protein product: CASSELASGTDTQYF.

This clonotype occurred many times. The J gene is TRBJ2-7, the V gene TRBV5-1, with 10 bases aligning to TRBD2. V shed 5 bases and J 3 bases; nucleotides not matched to a gene: 8. Germline loops: CDR1 SGHRS, CDR2 YFSETQ. The CDR3 totals 15 residues. Here the CDR3 reads CASRVTLAGVYEQYF. In nucleotides, the CDR3 is TGCGCCAGCAGAGTGACGCTAGCGGGAGTCTACGAGCAGTACTTC.

The chain uses TRBV10-2 and TRBJ2-6, with TRBD1 matching 7 bases. Germline trimming cut 6 bases from V and 1 base from J; bases unmatched to any gene: 12. This CDR3 is built from 18 residues. Germline V gene lookup returns CDR1 WSHSY and CDR2 SAAADI. This CDR3 is CASSPGQRKPSGANVLTF. DNA of the CDR3: TGCGCCAGCAGCCCGGGACAGAGGAAACCTTCTGGGGCCAACGTCCTGACTTTC.

This clonotype was seen at least ten times. The CDR3: CASSQPDQETQYF. CDR3 DNA: TGCGCCAGCAGCCAACCAGACCAAGAGACCCAGTACTTC. This chain links TRBV4-1 with TRBJ2-5; D gene ambiguous. V dropped 2 bases and J dropped 0 bases, with 4 bases sitting between them. CDR1 and CDR2 from the germline V gene are MGHRA and YSYEKL. The CDR3 consists of 13 residues.

This clonotype was observed a handful of times. This chain links TRBV3-1 with TRBJ2-1, with a tentative D call TRBD2 (5 bases). V lost 1 base and J 4 bases, leaving 14 bases between the germline ends. The CDR3 spans 16 residues. CDR1 and CDR2 (germline): LGHDT, YNNKEL (reference sequence). CDR3 region: CASSQVHGGRYNEQFF. CDR3 nucleotide sequence: TGTGCCAGCAGCCAAGTTCATGGCGGGCGGTACAATGAGCAGTTCTTC.

The chain uses TRBV24-1 and TRBJ2-1; the D gene is possibly TRBD2 (6 bases). V lost 3 bases, J lost 10 bases, and 15 bases lay in between. From germline, CDR1 is KGHDR and CDR2 SFDVKD. The CDR3 has 14 amino acids. CDR3 region: CATSDALASPEQFF. CDR3 bases: TGTGCCACCAGTGATGCACTAGCTTCCCCGGAGCAGTTCTTC.

Only a few counts were recorded for this clonotype. The J gene is TRBJ2-1, the V gene TRBV20-1; 13 positions agree with TRBD2. Germline CDR1 and CDR2: DFQATT and SNEGSKA (reference sequence). After removal of 5 bases from V and 0 bases from J, the junction contained 7 bases not matched to a gene. This CDR3 comprises 17 residues. This CDR3 reads CSAPGTSGTSSYNEQFF. CDR3 coding DNA: TGCAGTGCTCCGGGGACTAGCGGGACCAGCTCCTACAATGAGCAGTTCTTC.

This chain connects TRBV3-1 to TRBJ2-2; D is undetermined. Trimming stripped 4 bases from V and 5 bases from J, with 14 bases between. Germline CDR1 LGHDT, CDR2 YNNKEL (reference sequence). The CDR3 spans 15 residues. Here the CDR3 DNA reads TGTGCCAGCAGCCCCTATTATACCGAGACCGGGGAGCTGTTTTTT. The encoded protein is CASSPYYTETGELFF.

This clonotype was seen repeatedly, ten times or more. This sequence joins TRBV5-1 and TRBJ2-1; weak D call: TRBD1 (6 bases). V was clipped by 9 bases and J by 6 bases, with 25 bases between them. Per the germline V gene, CDR1 is SGHRS and CDR2 is YFSETQ. The CDR3 is 16 residues long. In DNA form, the CDR3 reads TGCGCCACCTCCGGGACACCCGGCGTTGGGGGCAATGAGCAGTTCTTC. Translation: CATSGTPGVGGNEQFF.

In this sample, this clonotype turned up once. The V and J genes are TRBV20-1 and TRBJ2-1, with D perhaps matching TRBD2 (5 bases). The CDR3 contains 12 residues. Germline V gene lookup returns CDR1 DFQATT and CDR2 SNEGSKA (reference sequence). V dropped 1 base and J dropped 13 bases, with 14 bases sitting between them. The CDR3: CSARVRSGGQFF. CDR3 nucleotide sequence: TGCAGTGCTAGAGTTCGAAGCGGAGGACAGTTCTTC.

The chain uses TRBV18 and TRBJ2-1; 8 nucleotides line up with TRBD1. The CDR3 extends over 16 amino acids. V dropped 3 bases and J dropped 0; count of bases not matched to a gene: 4. In germline, CDR1 is KGHSH, CDR2 LQKENI. CDR3 region: CASSPTGQVSYNEQFF. The CDR3 nucleotides are TGTGCCAGCTCACCGACGGGACAGGTCTCCTACAATGAGCAGTTCTTC.

This clonotype was detected many times. This chain links TRBV5-1 with TRBJ2-5; TRBD1 matches at 8 bases. V lost 7 bases to trimming and J lost 5 bases; unmatched junction nucleotides: 4. Per the germline V gene, CDR1 is SGHRS and CDR2 is YFSETQ. This CDR3 has 12 amino acids. The DNA of the CDR3 is TGCGCCAGCGCAGACAGGGGTGAGACCCAGTACTTC. Residues: CASADRGETQYF. The whole variable domain, remainder taken from reference TRBV5-1 and TRBJ2-5, is KAGVTQTPRYLIKTRGQQVTLSCSPISGHRSVSWYQQTPGQGLQFLFEYFSETQRNKGNFPGRFSGRQFSNSRSEMNVSTLELGDSALYLCASADRGETQYFGPGTRLLVL.

The J gene is TRBJ2-7, the V gene TRBV7-2; TRBD1 or TRBD2 may be the D gene (5 bases each). Looked up from germline, CDR1 is SGHTA and CDR2 is FQGNSA. V lost 5 bases to trimming and J lost 3 bases, with 11 bases between them. This CDR3 is 13 amino acids long. For the CDR3, the DNA is TGTGCCAGCAGCCCAGGGACCATCTACGAGCAGTACTTC. It encodes CASSPGTIYEQYF. The full variable domain, with the rest looked up from reference TRBV7-2 and TRBJ2-7, is GAGVSQSPSNKVTEKGKDVELRCDPISGHTALYWYRQSLGQGLEFLIYFQGNSAPDKSGLPSDRFSAERTGGSVSTLTIQRTQQEDSAVYLCASSPGTIYEQYFGPGTRLTVT.

The table lists this clonotype with many counts. The chain joins TRBV7-9 to TRBJ1-5, with TRBD1 matching 10 bases. Trimming cost V 5 bases and J 2 bases; bases outside gene matches: 6. CDR1 SEHNR and CDR2 FQNEAQ come from the germline V gene (reference sequence). This CDR3 spans 16 amino acids. CDR3 residues: CASSVGQGKGNQPQHF. The DNA for the CDR3 is TGTGCCAGCAGCGTGGGACAGGGGAAGGGCAATCAGCCCCAGCATTTT.

This clonotype occurred a few times. The chain couples TRBV24-1 to TRBJ2-7; 11 nucleotides agree with TRBD2. This CDR3 contains 15 residues. Germline CDR1 reads KGHDR; CDR2 reads SFDVKD. V lost 4 bases to trimming and J lost 2 bases; unmatched junction nucleotides: 3. The CDR3 here is CATSDIAGGAYEQYF. CDR3 DNA: TGTGCCACCAGTGACATAGCGGGAGGGGCCTACGAGCAGTACTTC.

This sequence joins TRBV20-1 and TRBJ1-1; TRBD1 is a possible D gene (5 bases). Germline CDR1 DFQATT, CDR2 SNEGSKA (reference sequence). V lost 6 bases to trimming and J lost 1 base, with 15 bases between them. This CDR3 has 14 amino acids. In nucleotides, the CDR3 is TGCAGTGCATCCTCGGGACCGGGGAACACTGAAGCTTTCTTT. Translating gives CSASSGPGNTEAFF.